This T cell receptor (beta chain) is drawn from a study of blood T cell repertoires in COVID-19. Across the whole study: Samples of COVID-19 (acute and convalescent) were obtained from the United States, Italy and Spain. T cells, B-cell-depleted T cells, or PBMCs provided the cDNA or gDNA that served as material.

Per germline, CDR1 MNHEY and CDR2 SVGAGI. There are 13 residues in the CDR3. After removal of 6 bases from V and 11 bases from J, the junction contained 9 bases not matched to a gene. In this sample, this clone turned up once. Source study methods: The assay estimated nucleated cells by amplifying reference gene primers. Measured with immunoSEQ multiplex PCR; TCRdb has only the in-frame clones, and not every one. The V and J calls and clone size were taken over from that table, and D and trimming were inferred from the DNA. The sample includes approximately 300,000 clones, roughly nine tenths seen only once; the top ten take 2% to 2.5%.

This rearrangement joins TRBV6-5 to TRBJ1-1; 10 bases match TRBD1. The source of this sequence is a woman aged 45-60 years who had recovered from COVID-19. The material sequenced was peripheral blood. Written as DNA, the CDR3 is TGTGCCAGCAGGGGACACGGGACAGGGGACGCTTTCTTT. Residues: CASRGHGTGDAFF.